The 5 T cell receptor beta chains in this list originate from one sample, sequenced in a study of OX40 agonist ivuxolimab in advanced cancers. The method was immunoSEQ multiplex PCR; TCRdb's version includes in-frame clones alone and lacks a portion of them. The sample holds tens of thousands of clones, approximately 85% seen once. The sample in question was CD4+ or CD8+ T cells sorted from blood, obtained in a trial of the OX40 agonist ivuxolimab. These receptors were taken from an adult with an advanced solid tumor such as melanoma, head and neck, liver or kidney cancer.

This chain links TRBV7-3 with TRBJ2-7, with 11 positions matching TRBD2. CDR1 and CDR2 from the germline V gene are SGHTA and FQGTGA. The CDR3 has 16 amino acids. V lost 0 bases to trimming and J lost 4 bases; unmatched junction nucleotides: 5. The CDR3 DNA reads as TGTGCCAGCAGCTTAACCCCTACTAGCGGGAGTTACGAGCAGTACTTC. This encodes CASSLTPTSGSYEQYF.

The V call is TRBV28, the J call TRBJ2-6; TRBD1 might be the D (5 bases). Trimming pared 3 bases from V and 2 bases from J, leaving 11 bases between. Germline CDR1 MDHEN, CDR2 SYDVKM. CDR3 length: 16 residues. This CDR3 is CASSFGRVPGANVLTF. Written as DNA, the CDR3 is TGTGCCAGCAGTTTTGGCAGGGTACCTGGGGCCAACGTCCTGACTTTC.

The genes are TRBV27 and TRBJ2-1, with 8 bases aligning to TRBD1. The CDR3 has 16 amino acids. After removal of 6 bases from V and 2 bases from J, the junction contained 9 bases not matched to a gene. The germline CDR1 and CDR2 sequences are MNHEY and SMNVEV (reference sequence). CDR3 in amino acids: CASSEDPGGPYNEQFF. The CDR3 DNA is TGTGCCAGCAGCGAAGACCCAGGGGGCCCCTACAATGAGCAGTTCTTC.

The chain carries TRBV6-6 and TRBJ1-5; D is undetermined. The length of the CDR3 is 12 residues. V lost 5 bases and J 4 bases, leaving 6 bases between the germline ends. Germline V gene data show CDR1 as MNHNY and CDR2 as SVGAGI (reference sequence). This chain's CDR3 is CASSPPNQPQHF. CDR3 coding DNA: TGTGCCAGCAGTCCTCCGAATCAGCCCCAGCATTTT.

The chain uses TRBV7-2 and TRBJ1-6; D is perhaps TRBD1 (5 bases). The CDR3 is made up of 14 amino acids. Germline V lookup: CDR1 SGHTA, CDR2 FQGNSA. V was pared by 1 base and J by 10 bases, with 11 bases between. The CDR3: CASSLVQGESPLHF. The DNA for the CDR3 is TGTGCCAGCAGCTTAGTCCAGGGTGAATCACCCCTCCACTTT.